These T cell receptor beta chains were read from a single sample in a study of CD8 T cells in ankylosing spondylitis. TCRdb used MiXCR to reprocess the 5' RACE reads, holding one entry per CDR3 protein. The repertoire includes approximately 45,000 distinct CDR3 sequences, 8% to 13% of them detected once, and just over 1.4% sits in the top ten. The sequenced material came from blood, either unsorted or a sorted T cell fraction (not recorded which). The receptor source for this set is a male donor with ankylosing spondylitis or in good health (not recorded which). CDR3s include the opening cysteine and the closing phenylalanine or tryptophan. The D gene is left open where the match is weak. Clone size is shown for a subset of rows, as once, few, many or a class of expanded clone.

D gene,clone size,J gene,V gene,CDR3 protein,CDR3 DNA
NA,many,TRBJ2-7,TRBV29-1,CSVELGALGSYEQYF,TGCAGCGTTGAACTCGGGGCGCTGGGGTCCTACGAGCAGTACTTC
NA,many,TRBJ2-3,TRBV5-8,CASRLLRADRDTQYF,TGTGCCAGCCGTTTACTCCGGGCGGATCGGGATACGCAGTATTTT
NA,NA,TRBJ1-2,TRBV6-1,CASSENLGDIYGYTF,TGTGCCAGCAGTGAAAATCTCGGGGACATCTATGGCTACACCTTC
NA,NA,TRBJ2-5,TRBV27,CASRAGAQETQYF,TGTGCCAGCAGGGCAGGTGCCCAAGAGACCCAGTACTTC
TRBD1,many,TRBJ1-1,TRBV29-1,CSVGTGMDTEAFF,TGCAGCGTTGGGACAGGGATGGATACTGAAGCTTTCTTT
TRBD2,many,TRBJ2-1,TRBV6-1,CASSTPVTSGHYNEQFF,TGTGCCAGCAGTACCCCCGTCACTAGCGGACACTACAATGAGCAGTTCTTC
NA,many,TRBJ2-7,TRBV5-1,CASSLAPRPYEQYF,TGCGCCAGCAGCTTGGCCCCCAGACCCTACGAGCAGTACTTC
NA,few,TRBJ2-5,TRBV12-5,CASLEGITGGQETQYF,TGTGCTAGCCTGGAGGGAATCACCGGGGGCCAAGAGACCCAGTACTTC
NA,few,TRBJ1-5,TRBV12-3/TRBV12-4,CASSRETVQPQHF,TGTGCCAGCAGTAGAGAGACAGTCCAGCCCCAGCATTTT
TRBD2,many,TRBJ2-5,TRBV12-3/TRBV12-4,CASSRLAGELETQYF,TGTGCCAGCAGCCGACTAGCGGGGGAGTTAGAGACCCAGTACTTC
NA,NA,TRBJ2-5,TRBV18,CASSTAGETQYF,TGTGCCAGCTCGACGGCGGGAGAGACCCAGTACTTC
NA,many,TRBJ1-2,TRBV5-6,CASSPGLILIGGYTF,TGTGCCAGCAGCCCGGGATTAATCCTTATCGGTGGCTACACCTTC
NA,many,TRBJ1-1,TRBV5-1,CASSTDGGNTEAFF,TGCGCCAGCAGCACGGACGGTGGGAACACTGAAGCTTTCTTT